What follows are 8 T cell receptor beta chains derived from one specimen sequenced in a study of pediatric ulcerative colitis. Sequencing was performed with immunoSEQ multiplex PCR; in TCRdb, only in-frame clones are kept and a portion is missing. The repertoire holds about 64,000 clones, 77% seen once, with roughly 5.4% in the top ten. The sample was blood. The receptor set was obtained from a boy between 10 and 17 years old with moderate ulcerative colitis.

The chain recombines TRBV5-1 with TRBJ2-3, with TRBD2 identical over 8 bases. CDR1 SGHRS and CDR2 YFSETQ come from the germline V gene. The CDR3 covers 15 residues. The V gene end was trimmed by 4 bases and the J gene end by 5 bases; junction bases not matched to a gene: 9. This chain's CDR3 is CASSQTSGLVDTQYF. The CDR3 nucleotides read TGCGCCAGCAGCCAAACTAGCGGTCTCGTAGATACGCAGTATTTT.

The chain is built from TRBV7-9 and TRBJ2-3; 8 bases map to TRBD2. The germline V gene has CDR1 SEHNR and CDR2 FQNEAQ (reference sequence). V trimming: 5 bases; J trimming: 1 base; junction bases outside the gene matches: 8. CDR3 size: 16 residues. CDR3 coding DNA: TGTGCCAGCAGCCCCCCCGGGACTAGAGGCACAGATACGCAGTATTTT. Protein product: CASSPPGTRGTDTQYF.

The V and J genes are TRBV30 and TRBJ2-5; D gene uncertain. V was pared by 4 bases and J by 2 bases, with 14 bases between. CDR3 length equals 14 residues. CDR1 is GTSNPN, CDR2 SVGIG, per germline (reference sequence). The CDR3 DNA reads TGTGCCTGGACCCGAATTCCCGATCAAGAGACCCAGTACTTC. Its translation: CAWTRIPDQETQYF.

CDR3 DNA: TGTGCCAGCAGCCCCGGGACAGCGGTCACAGATACGCAGTATTTT. Translating gives CASSPGTAVTDTQYF. The gene calls are TRBV7-7 and TRBJ2-3, with TRBD1 identical over 7 bases. CDR3 size: 15 residues. Trimming removed 5 bases from V and 2 bases from J; junction bases left unmatched: 7. Looked up from germline, CDR1 is SSHAT and CDR2 is FNYEAQ (reference sequence).

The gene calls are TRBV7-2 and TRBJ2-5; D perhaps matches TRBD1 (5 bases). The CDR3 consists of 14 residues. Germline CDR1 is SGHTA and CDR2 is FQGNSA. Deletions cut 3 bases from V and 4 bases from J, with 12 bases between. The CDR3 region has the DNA TGTGCCAGCAGCTTTGATCCAGGGTCAGAGACCCAGTACTTC. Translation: CASSFDPGSETQYF.

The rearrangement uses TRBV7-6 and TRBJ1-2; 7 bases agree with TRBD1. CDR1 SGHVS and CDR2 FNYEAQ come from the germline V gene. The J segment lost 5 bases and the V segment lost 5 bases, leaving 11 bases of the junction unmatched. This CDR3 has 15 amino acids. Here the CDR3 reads CASSPGEGAIYGYTF. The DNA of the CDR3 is TGTGCCAGCAGCCCCGGGGAGGGGGCTATATATGGCTACACCTTC.

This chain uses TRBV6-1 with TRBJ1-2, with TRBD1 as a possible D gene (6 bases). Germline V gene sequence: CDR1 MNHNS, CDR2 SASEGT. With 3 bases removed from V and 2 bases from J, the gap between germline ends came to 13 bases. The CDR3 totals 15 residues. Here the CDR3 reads CASSDRKTGNYGYTF. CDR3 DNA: TGTGCCAGCAGTGACCGAAAAACAGGGAACTATGGCTACACCTTC.

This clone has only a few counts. CDR3 in DNA: TGCGCCAGCAGCCAAGTCCCTAGCGGGACAGGCGGGGAGCTGTTTTTT. This codes for CASSQVPSGTGGELFF. V and J are TRBV4-1 and TRBJ2-2; perhaps TRBD2 as D (9 bases). The V end lost 1 base, the J end lost 7 bases, and 16 bases lay between the germline ends. The CDR3 consists of 16 residues. Germline CDR1 and CDR2: MGHRA and YSYEKL.